These T cell receptor beta chains were read from a single sample in a study of T cell repertoires in cytomegalovirus infection. Antigens for these TCRs are unknown. MiXCR, run by TCRdb on the reads, gives a single entry per CDR3 protein. The sample records fewer than 1,000,000 distinct CDR3 sequences, around 31% being singletons. Sequencing used cultured CD8+ T cells from PBMCs, obtained from culture after CMV antigen stimulation. Every receptor here comes from a human donor in good health (CMV status not recorded). Some clones in this sample may be carry-over from other donors' samples. CDR3s include the opening cysteine and the closing phenylalanine or tryptophan. Each record gives: D gene, V gene, clone size, J gene, CDR3 DNA, CDR3 protein. The D gene is left open where the match is weak. Size values are once, few and many counts, or a class for expanded clones, and some rows have none.

.	TRBV7-9	.	TRBJ1-1	TGTGCCAGCAGCTCCCGGCGGAGCGCAACTGAAGCTTTCTTT	CASSSRRSATEAFF
TRBD2	TRBV7-7	.	TRBJ2-1	TGTGCTAGCAGCTCAGGGACTAGCGGGGGGGCGGAGCAGTTCTTC	CASSSGTSGGAEQFF
.	TRBV4-1	.	TRBJ2-1	TGCGCCAGCAGCCAAGATGCGGGAAGCCTGAATGAGCAGTTCTTC	CASSQDAGSLNEQFF
.	TRBV6-5	.	TRBJ2-1	TGTGCCAGCAGTTACTCGATACTTGGGGCCACGGACAATGAGCAGTTCTTC	CASSYSILGATDNEQFF
.	TRBV6-5	.	TRBJ2-1	TGTGCCAGCAGTTACGGGTCCCGGGGAGCCTACAATGAGCAGTTCTTC	CASSYGSRGAYNEQFF
TRBD1	TRBV7-2	many	TRBJ2-7	TGTGCCAGCAGCTTAGTAGAGACAGGGTCCCACGAGCAGTACTTC	CASSLVETGSHEQYF
.	TRBV12-3/TRBV12-4	.	TRBJ1-1	TGTGCCAGCAGTTTAAGCTCTCTGGAAGCTTTCTTT	CASSLSSLEAFF
.	TRBV6-5	.	TRBJ1-1	TGTGCCAGCAGTTACAGGGGCGCCTGCACTGAAGCTTTCTTT	CASSYRGACTEAFF
.	TRBV27	.	TRBJ2-7	TGTGCCAGCAGTTCAGGACAGTATCCCTACGAGCAGTACTTC	CASSSGQYPYEQYF
TRBD1	TRBV19	.	TRBJ1-1	TGTGCCAGTATTCCTGAGAGGGGGCGCCGAACTGAAGCTTTCTTT	CASIPERGRRTEAFF
.	TRBV5-4	.	TRBJ2-7	TGTGCCAGCAGCTTGGCAGGGTCCCACGAGCAGTACTTC	CASSLAGSHEQYF
.	TRBV5-5	.	TRBJ1-6	TGTGCCAGCAGCCTCCAAAGAGGTCCTAATTCACCCCTCCACTTT	CASSLQRGPNSPLHF
.	TRBV6-2/TRBV6-3	.	TRBJ1-2	TGTGCCAGCAGGGACCCGGGGGGCGCCTATGGCTACACCTTC	CASRDPGGAYGYTF
TRBD1	TRBV7-2	few	TRBJ2-7	TGTGCCAGCAGCTTATCTGACAGGGTCGACCACGAGCAGTACTTC	CASSLSDRVDHEQYF
.	TRBV27	few	TRBJ1-1	TGTGCCAGCAGTCCACAACTAGGTACTGAAGCTTTCTTT	CASSPQLGTEAFF
.	TRBV24-1	.	TRBJ2-2	TGTGCCACCAGTGATCTTCGACAGGCGAACACCGGGGAGCTGTTTTTT	CATSDLRQANTGELFF
.	TRBV2	few	TRBJ1-4	TGTGCCATGATGGCCGGCGACCCTCCTGGCGGCAAAAAACTGTTTTTT	CAMMAGDPPGGKKLFF
.	TRBV5-4	few	TRBJ2-2	TGTGCCAGCAGCCAATTAGGACAGATAAACACCGGGGAGCTGTTTTTT	CASSQLGQINTGELFF
TRBD2	TRBV19	.	TRBJ2-1	TGTGTCAGTAGTAGAAGACTAGCGGGTGTTAATGAGCAGTTCTTC	CVSSRRLAGVNEQFF
TRBD1	TRBV7-9	many	TRBJ2-5	TGTGCCAGCAGCCACTGGGACAGGGAAGAGACCCAGTACTTC	CASSHWDREETQYF
.	TRBV6-2/TRBV6-3	few	TRBJ2-1	TGTGCCAGCAGTTACAAGGACAGACCCTACAATGAGCAGTTCTTC	CASSYKDRPYNEQFF
.	TRBV7-9	.	TRBJ2-6	TGTGCCAGCAGCCCCCTTTCTGGGGCCAACGTCCTGACTTTC	CASSPLSGANVLTF
.	TRBV6-2/TRBV6-3	.	TRBJ1-6	TGTGCCAGCAGTCTACAGGGCCCCGATTCACCCCTCCACTTT	CASSLQGPDSPLHF
.	TRBV2	.	TRBJ2-1	TGTGCCAGCAGTCCCTATAGTAGTGAGCAGTTCTTC	CASSPYSSEQFF
.	TRBV19	few	TRBJ2-7	TGTGCCAGTAGCCCGGCCAGGACAGCCTACAACGAGCAGTACTTC	CASSPARTAYNEQYF
TRBD1	TRBV11-2	.	TRBJ1-2	TGTGCCAGCAGCTTAGGGGACAGGGGAATCTATGGCTACACCTTC	CASSLGDRGIYGYTF
.	TRBV4-1	few	TRBJ2-2	TGCGCCAGCAGCCAAGAAGTTCCGAACACCGGGGAGCTGTTTTTT	CASSQEVPNTGELFF
TRBD2	TRBV19	.	TRBJ2-3	TGTGCCAGTAGAACTAGCGCTAGCACAGATACGCAGTATTTT	CASRTSASTDTQYF
.	TRBV27	.	TRBJ2-5	TGTGCCAGCAGTCCCCCCCCGACGGGGCTAGAGACCCAGTACTTC	CASSPPPTGLETQYF
TRBD2	TRBV7-9	few	TRBJ2-5	TGTGCCAGCAGCTCACCGATAGCGGGGGGGCCCCCTGGAAGAGAGACCCAGTACTTC	CASSSPIAGGPPGRETQYF
.	TRBV6-6	.	TRBJ2-2	TGTGCCAGCAGGGACCGCCAGACAGGGAACACCGGGGAGCTGTTTTTT	CASRDRQTGNTGELFF
.	TRBV9	.	TRBJ2-3	TGTGCCAGCAGCGGTTCGGGGGTCAGCACAGATACGCAGTATTTT	CASSGSGVSTDTQYF
.	TRBV6-1	few	TRBJ2-2	TGTGCCAGCAGTGAAGATTCAGTCCTACTGTTGCCGTTCCGGGACACCGACACCGGGGAGCTGTTTTTT	CASSEDSVLLLPFRDTDTGELFF
.	TRBV10-3	.	TRBJ2-1	TGTGCCATCAACCCCAGCCAGGGAAGGGGTGCGAATGAGCAGTTCTTC	CAINPSQGRGANEQFF
.	TRBV24-1	.	TRBJ1-5	TGTGCCACCAGGGCGGGCAGGGGCAATCAGCCCCAGCATTTT	CATRAGRGNQPQHF
.	TRBV18	.	TRBJ1-4	TGTGCCAGCTCACCAGGAGTGCTGGGGGGGGCGGCTAATGAAAAACTGTTTTTT	CASSPGVLGGAANEKLFF
TRBD1	TRBV7-2	many	TRBJ1-2	TGTGCCAGCAGCTTAGCGGGACAGAAACTCTATGGCTACACCTTC	CASSLAGQKLYGYTF
.	TRBV29-1	.	TRBJ1-2	TGCAGCTCTGGGGAGGGGCTGGATGGCTACACCTTC	CSSGEGLDGYTF
.	TRBV4-1	.	TRBJ1-5	TGCGCCAGCAGCCAAACCCTTGGAGGGTACCCGATCAATCAGCCCCAGCATTTT	CASSQTLGGYPINQPQHF
.	TRBV7-6	once	TRBJ1-1	TGTGCCAGCAGCTTCTTGGGATTGCAGGTGGGCACTGAAGCTTTCTTT	CASSFLGLQVGTEAFF
.	TRBV12-3/TRBV12-4	few	TRBJ2-5	TGTGCCAGCAGTTTACCAGGGACAGAGACCCAGTACTTC	CASSLPGTETQYF
.	TRBV6-6	.	TRBJ2-1	TGTGCCAGCAGTTACTCGGCCAGAACGACGTCCTACAATGAGCAGTTCTTC	CASSYSARTTSYNEQFF
TRBD1	TRBV4-1	many	TRBJ1-1	TGCGCCAGCAGCCAAAGACAGGGAACTGAAGCTTTCTTT	CASSQRQGTEAFF
TRBD1	TRBV27	many	TRBJ2-2	TGTGCCAGCAGTCCCGGGACAGGGACCGGGGAGCTGTTTTTT	CASSPGTGTGELFF
.	TRBV7-2	many	TRBJ2-2	TGTGCCAGCAGCCCGACACGTAGGAACACCGGGGAGCTGTTTTTT	CASSPTRRNTGELFF
.	TRBV5-6	.	TRBJ2-3	TGTGCCAGCAGCTTGGACAGGGCCGTGATTACGCAGTATTTT	CASSLDRAVITQYF
.	TRBV12-3/TRBV12-4	.	TRBJ2-3	TGTGCCAGCAGTGCATCCCTAGGTTTGGCAGATACGCAGTATTTT	CASSASLGLADTQYF
.	TRBV7-9	few	TRBJ1-1	TGTGCCAGCAGCTTAACCCTAGGGGTGAACACTGAAGCTTTCTTT	CASSLTLGVNTEAFF
.	TRBV12-3/TRBV12-4	few	TRBJ2-5	TGTGCCAGCAGTCCACGGCTTCAGGGGCCTCAAGAGACCCAGTACTTC	CASSPRLQGPQETQYF
TRBD2	TRBV7-8	many	TRBJ2-7	TGTGCCAGCAGCTTAGTTAGCGGGGGGACTATTTTAACCGAGCAGTACTTC	CASSLVSGGTILTEQYF
TRBD1	TRBV5-5	.	TRBJ2-2	TGTGCCAGCAGCTCCAAAGGGGACAGGGGTATTAACGGGGAGCTGTTTTTT	CASSSKGDRGINGELFF
.	TRBV29-1	few	TRBJ1-2	TGCAGCGTTGAACAGGGCTATGGCTACACCTTC	CSVEQGYGYTF
.	TRBV7-2	.	TRBJ1-3	TGTGCCAGCAGCTCGTATGCCCAGGGTTCTGGAAACACCATATATTTT	CASSSYAQGSGNTIYF
TRBD1	TRBV28	few	TRBJ1-1	TGTGCCAGCAGTTTAACCGGGACAGGGGGCGTAATGAACACTGAAGCTTTCTTT	CASSLTGTGGVMNTEAFF
.	TRBV3-1	.	TRBJ2-1	TGTGCCAGCAGCCGAGGGACTTCACAAGGGGATGAGCAGTTCTTC	CASSRGTSQGDEQFF